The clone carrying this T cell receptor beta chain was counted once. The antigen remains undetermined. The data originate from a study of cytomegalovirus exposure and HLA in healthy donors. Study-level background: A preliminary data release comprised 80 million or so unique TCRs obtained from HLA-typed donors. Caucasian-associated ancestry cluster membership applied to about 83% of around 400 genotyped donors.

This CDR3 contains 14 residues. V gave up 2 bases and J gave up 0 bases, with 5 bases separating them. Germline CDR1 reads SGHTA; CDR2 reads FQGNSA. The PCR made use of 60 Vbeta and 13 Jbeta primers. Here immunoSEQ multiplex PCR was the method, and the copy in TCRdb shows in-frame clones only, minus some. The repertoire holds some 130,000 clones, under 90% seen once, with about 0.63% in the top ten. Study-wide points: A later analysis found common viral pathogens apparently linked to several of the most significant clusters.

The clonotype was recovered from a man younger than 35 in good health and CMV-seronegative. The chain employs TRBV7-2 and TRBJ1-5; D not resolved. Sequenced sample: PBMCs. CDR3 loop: CASSLLHSNQPQHF. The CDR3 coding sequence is TGTGCCAGCAGCTTATTACATAGCAATCAGCCCCAGCATTTT.